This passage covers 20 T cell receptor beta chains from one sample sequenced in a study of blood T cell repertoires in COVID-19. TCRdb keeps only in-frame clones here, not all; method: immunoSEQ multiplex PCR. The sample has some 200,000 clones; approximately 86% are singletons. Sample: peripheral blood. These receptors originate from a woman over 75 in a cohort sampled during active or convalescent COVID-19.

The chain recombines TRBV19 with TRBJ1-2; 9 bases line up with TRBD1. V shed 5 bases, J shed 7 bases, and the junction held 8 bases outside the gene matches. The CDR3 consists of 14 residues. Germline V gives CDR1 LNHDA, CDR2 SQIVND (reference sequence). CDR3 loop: CASSPNTGGAGYTF. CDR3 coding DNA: TGTGCCAGTAGTCCAAATACAGGGGGCGCTGGCTACACCTTC.

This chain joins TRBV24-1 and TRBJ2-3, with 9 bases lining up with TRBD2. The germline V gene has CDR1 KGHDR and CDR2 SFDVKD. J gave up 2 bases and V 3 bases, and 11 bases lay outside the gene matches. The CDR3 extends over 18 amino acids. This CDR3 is CATSDPPGLAYSTDTQYF. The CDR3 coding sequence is TGTGCCACCAGTGATCCCCCGGGACTAGCTTATTCCACAGATACGCAGTATTTT.

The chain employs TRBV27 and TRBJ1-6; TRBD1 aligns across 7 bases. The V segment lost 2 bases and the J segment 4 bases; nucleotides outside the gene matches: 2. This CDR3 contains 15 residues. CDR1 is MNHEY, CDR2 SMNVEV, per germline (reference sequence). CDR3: CASSLGQAYNSPLHF. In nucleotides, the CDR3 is TGTGCCAGCAGTTTAGGACAGGCTTATAATTCACCCCTCCACTTT.

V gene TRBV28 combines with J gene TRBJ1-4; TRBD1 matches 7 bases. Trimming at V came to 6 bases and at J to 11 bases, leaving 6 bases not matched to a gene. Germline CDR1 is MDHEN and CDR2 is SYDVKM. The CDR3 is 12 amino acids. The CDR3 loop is CASSWDSRKLFF. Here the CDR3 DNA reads TGTGCCAGCAGCTGGGACAGTCGGAAACTGTTTTTT.

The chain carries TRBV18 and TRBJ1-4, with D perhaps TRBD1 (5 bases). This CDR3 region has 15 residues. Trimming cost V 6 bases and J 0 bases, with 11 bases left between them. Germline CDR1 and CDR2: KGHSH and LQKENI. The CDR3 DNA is TGTGCCAGCTCTGGGGCCGCCGCAACTAATGAAAAACTGTTTTTT. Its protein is CASSGAAATNEKLFF.

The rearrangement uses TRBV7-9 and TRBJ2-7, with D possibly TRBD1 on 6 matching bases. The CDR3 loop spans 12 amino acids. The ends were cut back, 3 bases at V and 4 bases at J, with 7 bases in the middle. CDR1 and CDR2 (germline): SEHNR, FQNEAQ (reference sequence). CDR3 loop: CASSLTGYEQYF. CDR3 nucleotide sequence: TGTGCCAGCAGCTTGACAGGTTACGAGCAGTACTTC.

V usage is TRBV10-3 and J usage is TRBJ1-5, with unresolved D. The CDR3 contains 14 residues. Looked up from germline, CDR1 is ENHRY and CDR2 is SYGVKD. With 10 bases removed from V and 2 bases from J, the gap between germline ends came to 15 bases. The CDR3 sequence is CASTPLPGNQPQHF. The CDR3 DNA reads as TGTGCCAGTACGCCGCTCCCAGGCAATCAGCCCCAGCATTTT.

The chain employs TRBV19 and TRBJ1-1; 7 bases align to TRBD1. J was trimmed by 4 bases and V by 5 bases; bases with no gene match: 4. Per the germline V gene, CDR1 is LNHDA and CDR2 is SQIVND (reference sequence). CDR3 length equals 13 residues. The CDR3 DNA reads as TGTGCCAGTAGTGAGGGGGCTCGCACTGAAGCTTTCTTT. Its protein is CASSEGARTEAFF. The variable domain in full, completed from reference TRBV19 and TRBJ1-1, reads DGGITQSPKYLFRKEGQNVTLSCEQNLNHDAMYWYRQDPGQGLRLIYYSQIVNDFQKGDIAEGYSVSREKKESFPLTVTSAQKNPTAFYLCASSEGARTEAFFGQGTRLTVV.

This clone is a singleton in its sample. This CDR3 reads CARSGTGGYSNQPQHF. The CDR3 DNA follows: TGTGCCAGAAGCGGGACAGGGGGATATAGCAATCAGCCCCAGCATTTT. The V call is TRBV5-3, the J call TRBJ1-5; TRBD1 aligns across 11 bases. TRBV5-3 is annotated as an ORF whose role is uncertain. This CDR3 comprises 16 residues. Trimming took 4 bases from V and 0 from J; bases not matched to a gene: 3.

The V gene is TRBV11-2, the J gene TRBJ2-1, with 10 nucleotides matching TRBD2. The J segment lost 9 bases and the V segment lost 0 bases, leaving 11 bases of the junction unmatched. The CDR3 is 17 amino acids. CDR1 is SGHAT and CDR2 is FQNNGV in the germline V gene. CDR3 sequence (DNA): TGTGCCAGCAGCTTAGAAGGGCTAGCGGGAGCTGTCGGTGAGCAGTTCTTC. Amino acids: CASSLEGLAGAVGEQFF.

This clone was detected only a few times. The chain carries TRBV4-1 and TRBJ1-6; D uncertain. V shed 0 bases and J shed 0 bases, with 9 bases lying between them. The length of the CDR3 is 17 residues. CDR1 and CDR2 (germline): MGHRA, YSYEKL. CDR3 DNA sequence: TGCGCCAGCAGCCAAGATAGCGTCAGCTCCTATAATTCACCCCTCCACTTT. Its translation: CASSQDSVSSYNSPLHF.

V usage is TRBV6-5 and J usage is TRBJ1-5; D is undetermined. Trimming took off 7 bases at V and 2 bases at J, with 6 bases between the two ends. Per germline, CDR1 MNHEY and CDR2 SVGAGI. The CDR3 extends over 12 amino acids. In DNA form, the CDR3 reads TGTGCCAGCAATAGTGGCAATCAGCCCCAGCATTTT. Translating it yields CASNSGNQPQHF.

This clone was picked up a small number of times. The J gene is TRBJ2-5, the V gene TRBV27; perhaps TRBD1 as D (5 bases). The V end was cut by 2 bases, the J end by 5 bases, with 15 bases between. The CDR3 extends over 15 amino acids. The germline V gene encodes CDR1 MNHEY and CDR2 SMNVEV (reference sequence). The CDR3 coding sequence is TGTGCCAGCAGTTTAGGGGTCGCAGGGCGGGAGACCCAGTACTTC. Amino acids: CASSLGVAGRETQYF.

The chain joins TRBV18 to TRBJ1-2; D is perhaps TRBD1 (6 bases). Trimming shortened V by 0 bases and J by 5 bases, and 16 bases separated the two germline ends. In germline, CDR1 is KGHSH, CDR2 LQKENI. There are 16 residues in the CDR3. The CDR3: CASSPPVLQGGYGYTF. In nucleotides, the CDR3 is TGTGCCAGCTCACCACCGGTTCTACAGGGCGGTTATGGCTACACCTTC.

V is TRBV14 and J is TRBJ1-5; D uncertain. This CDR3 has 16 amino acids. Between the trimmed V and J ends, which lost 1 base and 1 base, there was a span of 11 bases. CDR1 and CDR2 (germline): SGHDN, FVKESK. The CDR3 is CASSQVGGISNQPQHF. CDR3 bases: TGTGCCAGCAGCCAAGTAGGCGGTATAAGCAATCAGCCCCAGCATTTT.

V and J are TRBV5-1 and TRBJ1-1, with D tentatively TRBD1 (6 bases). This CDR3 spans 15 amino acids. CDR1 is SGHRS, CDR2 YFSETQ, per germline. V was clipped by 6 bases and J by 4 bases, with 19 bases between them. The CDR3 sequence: CASMLPGGAGTEAFF. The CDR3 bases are TGCGCCAGCATGCTCCCCGGGGGGGCAGGCACTGAAGCTTTCTTT.

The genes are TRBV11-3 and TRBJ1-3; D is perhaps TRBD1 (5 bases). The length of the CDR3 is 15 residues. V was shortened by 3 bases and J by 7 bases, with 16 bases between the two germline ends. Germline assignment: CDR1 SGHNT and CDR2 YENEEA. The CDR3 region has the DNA TGTGCCAGCAGCTTGGAAGCAGGGCTCAGGAACACCATATATTTT. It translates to CASSLEAGLRNTIYF.

For the CDR3, the DNA is TGTGCCAGCAGTACACAGGGTGACGAGCAGTACTTC. Protein: CASSTQGDEQYF. The chain joins TRBV12-3 or TRBV12-4 to TRBJ2-7, with a weak D call TRBD1 (6 bases). The V and J ends lost 5 bases and 5 bases respectively, with 10 bases between them. The CDR3 has 12 amino acids.

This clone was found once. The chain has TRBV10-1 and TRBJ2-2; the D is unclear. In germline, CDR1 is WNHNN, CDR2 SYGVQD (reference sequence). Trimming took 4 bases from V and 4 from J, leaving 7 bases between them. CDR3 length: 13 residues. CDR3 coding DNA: TGCGCCAGCAGTGGCCCCGGCACCGGGGAGCTGTTTTTT. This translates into CASSGPGTGELFF.

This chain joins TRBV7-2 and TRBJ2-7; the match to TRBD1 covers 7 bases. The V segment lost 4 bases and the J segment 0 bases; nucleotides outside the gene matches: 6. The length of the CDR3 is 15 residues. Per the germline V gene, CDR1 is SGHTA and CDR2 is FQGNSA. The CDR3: CASSSRRGTSYEQYF. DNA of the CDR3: TGTGCCAGCAGCTCCCGCAGGGGGACCTCCTACGAGCAGTACTTC.